This T cell receptor (beta chain) was found in a study of blood T cells in healthy people across ages (dated by TCRdb to between 2014 and 2017). Regarding the complete study: In model experiments, template switching captured roughly one uniquely barcoded TCR beta cDNA molecule for every two T cells. For two donors (one aged 18 to 30 and one aged 80 or older), the study analyzed two additional independent replicas of 1 million unique cDNA reads from the same blood draw. Age-related changes in TCR beta repertoire diversity were measured in the study by deep sequencing normalized with unique cDNA molecular identifiers. Donors of different ages were randomly distributed across sequencing lanes to avoid experimental bias. Four age groups were formed from the donors: young (average about 15 years), middle-aged (around 40), aged (about 62) and long-lived (about 80).

Trimmed from V: 6 bases; trimmed from J: 11 bases; junction bases lacking a gene match: 14. The CDR3 goes from the cysteine to the phenylalanine over 14 residues. The sequence is cut down to CDR3 DNA, 42 bases in frame from base 1. CDR1 is given as SEHNR and CDR2 as FQNEAQ, both from the germline V gene (reference sequence). What the work shows at the level of the full study, not this receptor alone: As age increased, observed TCR beta diversity per million T cells dropped in a roughly linear way, and a significant reduction was already evident by age 40. Because the CMV infection status of the donors was unknown, age-related changes in expanded clonotypes may potentially have been confounded. Because profiling used bulk unsorted PBMCs, naive and antigen-experienced compartments could not be compared conclusively. Estimates of total diversity based on one million sequenced T cells were considered lower bounds and underestimates. Observed TCR beta diversity correlated strongly with the percentage of naive T cells measured by flow cytometry. Compared with the aged group, the long-lived group had more naive CD4+ T cells, fewer expanded clones and increased TCR diversity, a pattern suggesting age selection.

Libraries were prepared through 5' RACE. The reads were generated on an Illumina HiSeq 2500. A second PCR of about 6 to 11 cycles was performed with a sample-barcoded 5' primer and a J-beta primer mix. Each TCR beta cDNA molecule received a unique molecular identifier from a template-switch 5' adaptor carrying 12 random nucleotides. Each sample yielded at least 3 million CDR3-containing paired-end reads. The Mint cDNA synthesis kit, primed by a TRBC-specific oligonucleotide, was used to synthesize first-strand cDNA from all RNA. After uracil-DNA glycosylase treatment, a first 18-cycle PCR used universal primers M1SS and BC2_uni_R on all cDNA. The authors processed their data as follows. For normalization, 1 million high-quality reads, each with a distinct molecular identifier, were randomly selected from each sample. Reads sharing molecular identifiers were discarded rather than binned into consensus sequences. MiTCR, with a Q25 quality threshold and the strictest error-elimination algorithm, was used for CDR3 identification, clonotype clustering and error correction. A nonparametric unseen species model using Euler transformation provided a lower-bound estimate of total TCR beta diversity. TCRdb applied fastp at Q25 and MiXCR to the public reads, then kept only in-frame beta chains. Every entry covers one CDR3 protein and lists the most common genes and DNA from its rows. TCRdb assigned the V and J calls; the authors' analysis was not used. This sample gives about 580,000 distinct CDR3 sequences in total; 45% to 55% of them show up just once. The ten largest clones capture about 26% of the sample.

Systemically healthy Caucasian individuals from Russia, some 36 in total and aged roughly 6 to 95 years, were included as donors. Each donor gave roughly 9 milliliters of peripheral blood, drawn into EDTA-treated Vacutainer tubes. Ficoll-Paque density-gradient centrifugation was used to isolate PBMCs, with at least 7 million per sample. Trizol reagent was used to extract total RNA from the PBMCs, yielding at least 6 micrograms per sample. The percentages of naive CD45RAhigh/CD27high T cells were determined by flow cytometry on a PBMC aliquot from every donor. A note on this clonotype: The specificity of this receptor is unknown. No much larger clone is present one base from it, and per-base qualities are unavailable.

The V and J genes are TRBV7-9 and TRBJ2-5; 8 nucleotides in the junction match TRBD1. The TCR comes from an elderly man in good health. Sample: blood. CDR3 reads: CASSSPGQANEQYF. The bases are TGTGCCAGCAGTTCACCGGGACAGGCGAATGAGCAGTACTTC.